One and the same sample provided the 27 T cell receptor beta chains below, sequenced in a study of cytomegalovirus exposure and HLA in healthy donors. With 60 Vbeta and 13 Jbeta primers, the PCR was carried out. Data came from immunoSEQ multiplex PCR; TCRdb stores just in-frame clones and leaves some out. The table gives around 210,000 clones; the top ten clones make up 0.9% to 1.4% of it. Input material: PBMCs. The receptors here all came from a girl aged 2 to 9 in good health and CMV-seropositive.

The rearrangement uses TRBV6-5 and TRBJ1-1; 7 positions match TRBD1. The CDR3 is made up of 15 amino acids. The V gene's germline CDR1 is MNHEY and CDR2 SVGAGI. After removal of 7 bases from V and 1 base from J, the junction contained 9 bases not matched to a gene. The CDR3 nucleotides are TGTGCCAGCATTCCCTCGAGGGGGCCGAACACTGAAGCTTTCTTT. It codes for CASIPSRGPNTEAFF.

For the CDR3, the DNA is TGTGCCACCAGCCCTAGACTAGCGGGAGCGGGGACCGGGGAGCTGTTTTTT. It is translated as CATSPRLAGAGTGELFF. The V call is TRBV15, the J call TRBJ2-2; TRBD2 matches at 12 bases. This CDR3 comprises 17 residues. The germline gives CDR1 LNHNV, CDR2 YYDKDF (reference sequence). V lost 5 bases to trimming and J lost 5 bases; unmatched junction nucleotides: 9.

V is TRBV19 and J is TRBJ2-7, with D possibly matching TRBD1 (6 bases). Trimming stripped 6 bases from V and 3 bases from J, with 15 bases between. The CDR3 covers 14 residues. Germline CDR1 reads LNHDA; CDR2 reads SQIVND (reference sequence). CDR3 coding DNA: TGTGCCAGTAGGGACAGCCAGCCGAACTACGAGCAGTACTTC. Protein: CASRDSQPNYEQYF.

The chain uses TRBV11-2 and TRBJ2-3, with D possibly being TRBD2 (5 bases). Germline CDR1 and CDR2: SGHAT and FQNNGV. The CDR3 has 16 residues. V lost 5 bases to trimming and J lost 0 bases, with 15 bases between them. The CDR3 DNA sequence: TGTGCCAGCAGCCCGACCCGGACTCGCAGCACAGATACGCAGTATTTT. This codes for CASSPTRTRSTDTQYF.

In regard to this clone: This sample also contains other DNA sequences that code for the same CDR3. This chain uses TRBV7-9 with TRBJ2-5; 15 bases are shared with TRBD2. Unmatched junction bases numbered 1, after V lost 4 bases and J lost 4 bases. This CDR3 region has 15 residues. Germline V gene data show CDR1 as SEHNR and CDR2 as FQNEAQ (reference sequence). As DNA, the CDR3 is TGTGCCAGCAGCTCGGGACTAGCGGGAGGAGAGACCCAGTACTTC. Protein: CASSSGLAGGETQYF.

J is TRBJ1-4 and V is TRBV14; TRBD1 matches 7 bases. The CDR3 runs 15 residues. Germline values: CDR1 SGHDN, CDR2 FVKESK. J gave up 7 bases and V 4 bases, and 9 bases lay outside the gene matches. CDR3 sequence reads: CASSPRTGAREKLFF. CDR3 nucleotide sequence: TGTGCCAGCAGCCCTAGGACAGGCGCGCGTGAAAAACTGTTTTTT.

This chain uses TRBV19 with TRBJ2-3; weak D call: TRBD2 (5 bases). The CDR3 runs 13 residues. Germline CDR1 and CDR2: LNHDA and SQIVND (reference sequence). Trimming left V 1 base short and J 5 bases short, with 7 bases between. The chain's CDR3 is CASSIAGRDTQYF. The CDR3 region has the DNA TGTGCCAGTAGTATAGCGGGGAGAGATACGCAGTATTTT.

This chain links TRBV28 with TRBJ1-4, with TRBD1 matching over 7 bases. Trimming cost V 5 bases and J 6 bases; bases outside gene matches: 6. The CDR3 spans 14 residues. From germline, CDR1 is MDHEN and CDR2 SYDVKM. The CDR3 region is CASSLTGVYEKLFF. CDR3 nucleotide sequence: TGTGCCAGCAGTCTCACAGGGGTTTATGAAAAACTGTTTTTT. Based on the CDR3 plus reference TRBV28 and TRBJ1-4, the full variable domain is DVKVTQSSRYLVKRTGEKVFLECVQDMDHENMFWYRQDPGLGLRLIYFSYDVKMKEKGDIPEGYSVSREKKERFSLILESASTNQTSMYLCASSLTGVYEKLFFGSGTQLSVL.

J is TRBJ2-5 and V is TRBV29-1; a weak D match, TRBD1 (6 bases). The DNA matches TRBJ2-7 better at its end, which makes the J call doubtful. The germline V gene has CDR1 SQVTM and CDR2 ANQGSEA. This CDR3 is 13 amino acids long. CDR3 coding DNA: TGCAGCGTTGAGTCAGGGGTCAACTACGAGCAGTACTTC. Translated: CSVESGVNYEQYF.

The chain joins TRBV28 to TRBJ2-7, with 9 bases matching TRBD1. Germline V lookup: CDR1 MDHEN, CDR2 SYDVKM. The CDR3 runs to 14 residues. V was pared by 6 bases and J by 6 bases, with 9 bases of the junction left unmatched. CDR3 sequence: CASRGAGTGIEQYF. The CDR3 nucleotides read TGTGCCAGCAGAGGCGCCGGGACAGGGATCGAGCAGTACTTC. The full variable domain, completed using reference TRBV28 and TRBJ2-7, is DVKVTQSSRYLVKRTGEKVFLECVQDMDHENMFWYRQDPGLGLRLIYFSYDVKMKEKGDIPEGYSVSREKKERFSLILESASTNQTSMYLCASRGAGTGIEQYFGPGTRLTVT.

The chain is built from TRBV6-6 and TRBJ1-1; 8 bases match TRBD1. With 7 bases clipped from V and 7 bases from J, the junction kept 5 bases outside the gene matches. Germline assignment: CDR1 MNHNY and CDR2 SVGAGI (reference sequence). The CDR3 totals 12 residues. The DNA of the CDR3 is TGTGCCAGCAAACAAACAGGGGGTGAAGCTTTCTTT. Translated, it gives CASKQTGGEAFF.

The chain joins TRBV7-9 to TRBJ2-3; the D is unclear. The CDR3 loop spans 12 amino acids. V dropped 4 bases and J dropped 6 bases, with 8 bases sitting between them. Germline V gene data show CDR1 as SEHNR and CDR2 as FQNEAQ (reference sequence). The CDR3 DNA is TGTGCCAGCAGCTCGGTACCTGATACGCAGTATTTT. Its translation: CASSSVPDTQYF.

The V gene is TRBV5-1, the J gene TRBJ1-1; possible D gene TRBD1, 5 bases. Germline V gives CDR1 SGHRS, CDR2 YFSETQ. V was trimmed by 5 bases and J by 1 base, leaving 12 bases between them. This CDR3 is built from 14 residues. DNA for the CDR3: TGCGCCAGCAGTATCACCACAGGGAACACTGAAGCTTTCTTT. Its protein is CASSITTGNTEAFF. Full variable domain (missing parts from reference TRBV5-1 and TRBJ1-1): KAGVTQTPRYLIKTRGQQVTLSCSPISGHRSVSWYQQTPGQGLQFLFEYFSETQRNKGNFPGRFSGRQFSNSRSEMNVSTLELGDSALYLCASSITTGNTEAFFGQGTRLTVV.

CDR3 sequence reads: CASSATGIEPQHF. The CDR3, as DNA: TGTGCCAGCAGTGCAACAGGGATAGAGCCCCAGCATTTT. This chain connects TRBV6-1 to TRBJ1-5, with D perhaps matching TRBD1 (6 bases). The germline CDR1 and CDR2 sequences are MNHNS and SASEGT. The CDR3 extends over 13 amino acids. V gave up 4 bases and J gave up 8 bases, with 12 bases separating them.

The chain joins TRBV5-1 to TRBJ2-7, with 11 positions matching TRBD1. The CDR3 covers 14 residues. V shed 3 bases, J shed 4 bases, and the junction held 3 bases outside the gene matches. Germline loops: CDR1 SGHRS, CDR2 YFSETQ. The CDR3 loop is CASSSGDRGYEQYF. CDR3 bases: TGCGCCAGCAGCTCGGGGGACAGGGGGTACGAGCAGTACTTC. Combining the CDR3 with reference TRBV5-1 and TRBJ2-7 gives the whole variable domain KAGVTQTPRYLIKTRGQQVTLSCSPISGHRSVSWYQQTPGQGLQFLFEYFSETQRNKGNFPGRFSGRQFSNSRSEMNVSTLELGDSALYLCASSSGDRGYEQYFGPGTRLTVT.

The rearrangement links TRBV28 to TRBJ1-6; D call uncertain. Germline V gene sequence: CDR1 MDHEN, CDR2 SYDVKM. Trimming took off 7 bases at V and 4 bases at J, with 11 bases between the two ends. The CDR3 is 14 residues long. The CDR3 bases are TGTGCCAGCAAGAAAGGACTTTATAATTCACCCCTCCACTTT. Protein product: CASKKGLYNSPLHF.

V usage is TRBV7-9 and J usage is TRBJ1-5, with a tentative D call TRBD1 (5 bases). This CDR3 is 15 amino acids long. The germline gives CDR1 SEHNR, CDR2 FQNEAQ (reference sequence). V dropped 5 bases and J dropped 6 bases, with 17 bases sitting between them. CDR3 nucleotide sequence: TGTGCCAGCAGCCCGGGGGGTGGGGGGAGTCAGCCCCAGCATTTT. This codes for CASSPGGGGSQPQHF.

The gene calls are TRBV9 and TRBJ2-5; 8 positions agree with TRBD2. V lost 0 bases and J lost 5; bases outside the gene matches: 12. Germline loops: CDR1 SGDLS, CDR2 YYNGEE. The CDR3 contains 17 residues. CDR3 coding DNA: TGTGCCAGCAGCGTAGGCCTAGCCGGGAGGGCCGGTGAGACCCAGTACTTC. This encodes CASSVGLAGRAGETQYF.

The V call is TRBV5-1, the J call TRBJ2-2, with 7 nucleotides matching TRBD1. The CDR3 is 15 residues long. Germline-derived CDR1 and CDR2 are SGHRS and YFSETQ. Germline trimming cut 7 bases from V and 0 bases from J; bases unmatched to any gene: 6. The CDR3 DNA is TGCGCCAGCTATCCGGGACAGTCGAACACCGGGGAGCTGTTTTTT. Amino acid sequence: CASYPGQSNTGELFF.

Comments on this clone: Other DNA sequences in this specimen translate into the identical CDR3. The chain employs TRBV28 and TRBJ1-1, with no clear D. V was clipped by 6 bases and J by 5 bases, with 10 bases between them. Germline values: CDR1 MDHEN, CDR2 SYDVKM. The CDR3 sequence is 12 residues long. The CDR3: CASSSGLTEAFF. Written as DNA, the CDR3 is TGTGCCAGCAGCTCGGGTTTGACTGAAGCTTTCTTT.

For the CDR3, the DNA is TGTGCCAGCAGCTTAGGTAGCGGGAGCGTATACGAGCAGTACTTC. Its protein product is CASSLGSGSVYEQYF. V and J are TRBV7-9 and TRBJ2-7; TRBD2 agrees at 9 bases. The length of the CDR3 is 15 residues. With V trimmed by 1 base and J by 4 bases, 5 bases remained unmatched. From germline, CDR1 is SEHNR and CDR2 FQNEAQ (reference sequence).

The rearrangement uses TRBV4-1 and TRBJ2-7; a weak D match, TRBD2 (6 bases). Germline V CDR1 and CDR2: MGHRA, YSYEKL. The V end lost 3 bases, the J end lost 1 base, and 13 bases lay between the germline ends. CDR3 length: 15 residues. The CDR3, as DNA: TGCGCCAGCAGCCAGCTTCACGGGAGTTCCTACGAGCAGTACTTC. Its protein product is CASSQLHGSSYEQYF.

The V and J genes are TRBV10-2 and TRBJ1-1; TRBD1 matches 8 bases. Germline CDR1 WSHSY, CDR2 SAAADI. V shed 6 bases, J shed 8 bases, and the junction held 8 bases outside the gene matches. This CDR3 is 13 amino acids long. The CDR3 reads CASRDRVMGEAFF. The CDR3 DNA follows: TGCGCCAGCAGGGACAGGGTAATGGGGGAAGCTTTCTTT.

V and J are TRBV7-9 and TRBJ2-7, with 7 bases fitting TRBD1. The germline gives CDR1 SEHNR, CDR2 FQNEAQ (reference sequence). The CDR3 covers 16 residues. Germline trimming cut 2 bases from V and 4 bases from J; bases unmatched to any gene: 11. The CDR3 loop reads CASSLPTGTAVYEQYF. Here the CDR3 DNA reads TGTGCCAGCAGCTTACCCACAGGGACAGCCGTTTACGAGCAGTACTTC.

This chain uses TRBV7-9 with TRBJ2-7; TRBD1 matches 7 bases. CDR3 length: 14 amino acids. Germline-derived CDR1 and CDR2 are SEHNR and FQNEAQ (reference sequence). Losses at the gene ends were 5 bases for V and 0 bases for J; bases not matched to a gene: 4. The CDR3 is CASSPRQGSYEQYF. The CDR3 bases are TGTGCCAGCAGCCCCCGACAGGGCTCCTACGAGCAGTACTTC.

The CDR3 region has the DNA TGTGCCACGTCCCTAGGGGATTCCTACAATGAGCAGTTCTTC. It is translated as CATSLGDSYNEQFF. The V and J genes are TRBV18 and TRBJ2-1; a possible D gene is TRBD1 (5 bases). The length of the CDR3 is 14 residues. Germline V gene sequence: CDR1 KGHSH, CDR2 LQKENI. With 10 bases removed from V and 1 base from J, the gap between germline ends came to 14 bases.

The CDR3: CASRLAGGRGDTQYF. The CDR3 DNA reads as TGTGCCAGCAGACTAGCGGGAGGCCGGGGGGATACGCAGTATTTT. The gene calls are TRBV7-3 and TRBJ2-3, with 12 nucleotides matching TRBD2. The junction had 7 bases not matched to a gene; V was cut back by 6 bases and J by 6 bases. The CDR3 is 15 residues long. Looked up from germline, CDR1 is SGHTA and CDR2 is FQGTGA. Full variable domain (missing parts from reference TRBV7-3 and TRBJ2-3): GAGVSQTPSNKVTEKGKYVELRCDPISGHTALYWYRQSLGQGPEFLIYFQGTGAADDSGLPNDRFFAVRPEGSVSTLKIQRTERGDSAVYLCASRLAGGRGDTQYFGPGTRLTVL.